This T cell receptor beta chain is drawn from a study of CD8 T cells in Susac syndrome (dated by TCRdb to about 2019). General notes on the study: The study used repertoire sequencing to test whether antigen drove CD8+ T cell activation and differentiation in Susac syndrome. CD8+ T cell repertoire clonality was compared between 11 to 12 healthy donors, around 14 Susac syndrome patients and 15 multiple sclerosis patients. The paper as a whole reports these results and caveats: The study acknowledged that relatively few individuals were included in the TCR sequencing and HLA analysis.

RNA was extracted using the RNeasy kit, and about 0.45 to 1 ug of the RNA was reverse transcribed with random hexamers. The immunoSEQ multiplex PCR assay, which covers 54 Vbeta and 13 Jbeta segments, was used to amplify TCR beta CDR3 regions. To correct PCR amplification bias, a synthetic template baseline was used for both primer optimization and computational correction. As for the original processing: Reads were assigned to V, D and J genes according to IMGT and analyzed in immunoSEQ Analyzer, with only productive sequences retained. Clonality was computed as one minus Shannon entropy normalized by log2 of the number of productive unique sequences. Public and private clones were assessed among the 100 most prevalent clones of each patient and control. A clone was defined as Susac-specific if it was absent from the healthy and MS cohorts, from roughly 990 published viral clones and from other ImmuneACCESS disease sequences. Using fastp at Q25 and MiXCR, TCRdb reprocessed the public reads and kept productive beta chains. Identical CDR3 protein sequences are pooled into one entry, listed with their most common genes and DNA. These V and J calls rely on TCRdb rather than the paper's analysis. Present in this sample are about 180,000 distinct CDR3 sequences, approximately 96% of which were seen just once. Clones ranked in the top ten supply about 0.15% of the sample.

From its cysteine to its phenylalanine, the CDR3 spans 14 amino acids. Only the CDR3 region is kept as DNA, spanning 42 bases read in frame from base 1. V ends up 5 bases short and J 6 bases short, with an unmatched junction base count of 4. Via the germline V gene (reference sequence), CDR1 is MNHEY and CDR2 SMNVEV. With respect to this clonotype: Its antigen target is currently unknown. No clone much larger than this one lies a single base away; base qualities are absent.

Peripheral blood CD8+ and CD4+ T cells from healthy donors, Susac syndrome patients and multiple sclerosis patients were profiled by high-throughput TCR beta sequencing. Treatment-naive patients with stable or active relapsing-remitting disease fulfilling revised McDonald criteria were used as multiple sclerosis controls. Bulk CD8+ and CD4+ T cells were purified magnetically by negative isolation, whereas CD8+ TEMRA cells were enriched by FACS. Blood was drawn into EDTA tubes, processed within 24 hours, and PBMCs were isolated by density gradient centrifugation. PBMCs intended for TCR sequencing were cryopreserved in liquid nitrogen and thawed later in a water bath at 37 degrees C. The sorted or isolated CD4+, CD8+ and CD8+ TEMRA cells reached a purity of at least 90%.

Sequencing input: CD8+ T cells from PBMCs. This TCR was sampled from a human donor with multiple sclerosis. Here the chain combines TRBV27 and TRBJ2-1, with 10 middle bases fitting TRBD2. The DNA sequence is TGTGCCAGCAGTGGACTAGCGGTACTCAATGAGCAGTTCTTC. Translation gives CASSGLAVLNEQFF.